The 25 T cell receptor beta chains given below trace back to one sample, sequenced in a study of cytomegalovirus exposure and HLA in healthy donors. Using immunoSEQ multiplex PCR, the repertoire was profiled, and TCRdb retains in-frame clones only, with some absent. Seen here are about 89,000 clones, 80% to 85% observed once, and the top ten hold 9% to 14%. The specimen was PBMCs. Receptor source: a young woman in good health and CMV-seropositive.

The V gene is TRBV6-1, the J gene TRBJ2-3, with a possible D match to TRBD2 (6 bases). The CDR3 loop spans 14 amino acids. Germline V gene lookup returns CDR1 MNHNS and CDR2 SASEGT. The V end lost 5 bases, the J end lost 0 bases, and 9 bases lay between the germline ends. CDR3 nucleotide sequence: TGTGCCAGCAGTTTAGCGGCTAGCACAGATACGCAGTATTTT. Translation: CASSLAASTDTQYF.

V and J are TRBV18 and TRBJ1-1, with D possibly matching TRBD1 (5 bases). The germline V gene encodes CDR1 KGHSH and CDR2 LQKENI. The V end was cut by 0 bases, the J end by 1 base, with 6 bases between. The CDR3 consists of 14 residues. CDR3 protein: CASSPPGGNTEAFF. CDR3 coding DNA: TGTGCCAGCTCACCACCGGGGGGGAACACTGAAGCTTTCTTT.

This clone occurred a few times. The chain combines TRBV30 with TRBJ2-7; perhaps TRBD1 as D (5 bases). The germline V and J ends were trimmed by 4 bases and 3 bases, with 7 bases remaining between them. This CDR3 is built from 11 residues. Per the germline V gene, CDR1 is GTSNPN and CDR2 is SVGIG (reference sequence). CDR3 loop: CAWTGNYEQYF. The CDR3 nucleotides read TGTGCCTGGACAGGGAACTACGAGCAGTACTTC.

The V and J genes are TRBV11-3 and TRBJ2-7, with 12 positions matching TRBD2. Per germline, CDR1 SGHNT and CDR2 YENEEA. This CDR3 has 16 residues. V gave up 4 bases and J gave up 0 bases; unmatched junction bases: 4. Written as DNA, the CDR3 is TGTGCCAGCAGCTCACAGACTAGCGGGGGCTCCTACGAGCAGTACTTC. Its protein product is CASSSQTSGGSYEQYF.

The chain couples TRBV10-3 to TRBJ2-7, with 7 nucleotides matching TRBD2. This CDR3 comprises 14 residues. With V trimmed by 4 bases and J by 10 bases, 13 bases remained unmatched. The germline gives CDR1 ENHRY, CDR2 SYGVKD. The CDR3 sequence is CAISVGGDRAGQYF. The DNA for the CDR3 is TGTGCCATCAGTGTGGGAGGGGATAGGGCAGGACAGTACTTC.

The CDR3 coding sequence is TGTGCCAGTACCGGGACTTCCTACGAGCAGTACTTC. This encodes CASTGTSYEQYF. The chain recombines TRBV19 with TRBJ2-7, with TRBD2 as a possible D gene (6 bases). Trimming cost V 7 bases and J 1 base, with 8 bases left between them. The CDR3 is 12 residues long. CDR1 and CDR2 (germline): LNHDA, SQIVND (reference sequence).

The chain employs TRBV4-3 and TRBJ2-6; D not resolved. Germline V CDR1 and CDR2: LGHNA, YSLEER. V was trimmed by 4 bases and J by 0 bases, leaving 16 bases between them. The CDR3 spans 18 residues. The CDR3 coding sequence is TGCGCCAGCAGCCTGCAGGTAACCCAGAGCTCTGGGGCCAACGTCCTGACTTTC. Its translation is CASSLQVTQSSGANVLTF.

CDR3 nucleotides: TGTGCCTGTAATCCGGGACAGGGACTAGCGGGGACCACCGGGGAGCTGTTTTTT. It is translated as CACNPGQGLAGTTGELFF. The chain joins TRBV30 to TRBJ2-2; 13 bases are shared with TRBD2. V shed 6 bases and J 4 bases; nucleotides not matched to a gene: 14. Per the germline V gene, CDR1 is GTSNPN and CDR2 is SVGIG (reference sequence). The CDR3 runs 18 residues.

In this sample, this clone turned up once. The gene calls are TRBV18 and TRBJ2-6; D perhaps matches TRBD2 (5 bases). The CDR3 covers 18 residues. The germline V gene has CDR1 KGHSH and CDR2 LQKENI. V was cut by 2 bases and J by 0 bases, with 14 bases left in between. CDR3 residues: CASSPRSGRDSGANVLTF. CDR3 nucleotides: TGTGCCAGCTCACCAAGGTCCGGACGGGACTCTGGGGCCAACGTCCTGACTTTC. Together with reference TRBV18 and TRBJ2-6, the CDR3 gives the full variable domain: NAGVMQNPRHLVRRRGQEARLRCSPMKGHSHVYWYRQLPEEGLKFMVYLQKENIIDESGMPKERFSAEFPKEGPSILRIQQVVRGDSAAYFCASSPRSGRDSGANVLTFGAGSRLTVL.

J is TRBJ2-7 and V is TRBV4-1, with TRBD2 identical over 11 bases. The germline gives CDR1 MGHRA, CDR2 YSYEKL. Unmatched junction bases numbered 6, after V lost 5 bases and J lost 3 bases. CDR3 size: 15 residues. CDR3 amino acids: CASSAALAGGYEQYF. The DNA of the CDR3 is TGCGCCAGCAGCGCGGCGCTAGCGGGGGGCTACGAGCAGTACTTC.

This rearrangement joins TRBV9 to TRBJ2-3; TRBD2 aligns across 11 bases. This CDR3 spans 19 amino acids. Trimming at V came to 2 bases and at J to 2 bases, leaving 13 bases not matched to a gene. Germline V gene data show CDR1 as SGDLS and CDR2 as YYNGEE. The CDR3 DNA is TGTGCCAGCAGCGTCGTTAGCGGGGGGGCGATAGACCCCACAGATACGCAGTATTTT. It translates to CASSVVSGGAIDPTDTQYF.

The table lists this clone with many counts. The chain joins TRBV27 to TRBJ2-3, with a weak D call TRBD2 (6 bases). The CDR3 has 13 residues. CDR1 is MNHEY, CDR2 SMNVEV, per germline (reference sequence). V was shortened by 7 bases and J by 0 bases, with 8 bases between the two germline ends. The DNA of the CDR3 is TGTGCCAGCAAACTAGCTAGCACAGATACGCAGTATTTT. Protein: CASKLASTDTQYF.

The rearrangement uses TRBV7-2 and TRBJ2-7; D not certain. CDR1 and CDR2 (germline): SGHTA, FQGNSA. The CDR3 covers 9 residues. V dropped 8 bases and J dropped 6 bases, with 5 bases sitting between them. Here the CDR3 DNA reads TGTGCCAGCCGTCTCGAGCAGTACTTC. Its protein product is CASRLEQYF.

V is TRBV19 and J is TRBJ1-6, with a weak D call TRBD1 (5 bases). Trimming pared 7 bases from V and 5 bases from J, leaving 12 bases between. This CDR3 contains 14 residues. Per germline, CDR1 LNHDA and CDR2 SQIVND (reference sequence). The CDR3 spells CASTGPGDNSPLHF. CDR3 DNA: TGTGCCAGTACGGGACCGGGGGATAATTCACCCCTCCACTTT. The whole variable domain, filled in from reference TRBV19 and TRBJ1-6, reads DGGITQSPKYLFRKEGQNVTLSCEQNLNHDAMYWYRQDPGQGLRLIYYSQIVNDFQKGDIAEGYSVSREKKESFPLTVTSAQKNPTAFYLCASTGPGDNSPLHFGNGTRLTVT.

This rearrangement joins TRBV2 to TRBJ2-4; 8 nucleotides align to TRBD1. Germline assignment: CDR1 SNHLY and CDR2 FYNNEI. This CDR3 has 15 amino acids. J was trimmed by 9 bases and V by 7 bases; bases with no gene match: 14. The CDR3 here is CASNPRSTGGSIQYF. The CDR3, as DNA: TGTGCCAGCAATCCAAGGAGCACAGGGGGATCCATTCAGTACTTC.

The chain recombines TRBV30 with TRBJ1-2; D is perhaps TRBD1 (5 bases). The CDR3 runs 13 residues. Trimming pared 2 bases from V and 5 bases from J, leaving 12 bases between. Per the germline V gene, CDR1 is GTSNPN and CDR2 is SVGIG (reference sequence). The CDR3: CAWSSGMGYGYTF. In DNA, the CDR3 is TGTGCCTGGAGTTCAGGGATGGGATATGGCTACACCTTC.

The chain uses TRBV7-9 and TRBJ2-1; tentatively, D is TRBD2 (6 bases). Germline V CDR1 and CDR2: SEHNR, FQNEAQ (reference sequence). Trimming pared 5 bases from V and 3 bases from J, leaving 11 bases between. The CDR3 contains 14 residues. CDR3 sequence: CASSNGGRYNEQFF. The DNA for the CDR3 is TGTGCCAGCAGCAACGGGGGACGCTACAATGAGCAGTTCTTC.

Here the CDR3 reads CASSFGRGGVETQYF. The CDR3, as DNA: TGTGCCAGCAGCTTCGGGCGGGGGGGCGTGGAGACCCAGTACTTC. This sequence joins TRBV13 and TRBJ2-5; 9 bases map to TRBD2. The junction had 7 bases not matched to a gene; V was cut back by 3 bases and J by 5 bases. Germline CDR1 is PRHDT and CDR2 is FYEKMQ (reference sequence). The CDR3 covers 15 residues.

This clone showed up just a few times. The chain joins TRBV9 to TRBJ1-1; 7 bases are a match to TRBD1. The CDR3 spans 13 residues. V lost 3 bases to trimming and J lost 3 bases; unmatched junction nucleotides: 2. Germline V gene sequence: CDR1 SGDLS, CDR2 YYNGEE. The CDR3 protein is CASSAGQYTEAFF. Written as DNA, the CDR3 is TGTGCCAGCAGCGCGGGACAGTACACTGAAGCTTTCTTT.

The chain combines TRBV14 with TRBJ1-1; 8 nucleotides align to TRBD1. This CDR3 has 14 amino acids. With 5 bases clipped from V and 1 base from J, the junction kept 3 bases outside the gene matches. Germline CDR1 reads SGHDN; CDR2 reads FVKESK. The CDR3 here is CASSVTGANTEAFF. CDR3 in DNA: TGTGCCAGCAGCGTGACAGGGGCGAACACTGAAGCTTTCTTT.

The CDR3 loop reads CASSLIKGPNTEAFF. CDR3 DNA sequence: TGTGCCAGCAGTCTTATTAAGGGGCCGAACACTGAAGCTTTCTTT. This sequence joins TRBV6-5 and TRBJ1-1; D is possibly TRBD1 (5 bases). Germline V gives CDR1 MNHEY, CDR2 SVGAGI. The CDR3 totals 15 residues. With 5 bases removed from V and 1 base from J, the gap between germline ends came to 14 bases.

CDR3 DNA sequence: TGCGCCAGCAGCTTGGGGGAGGGTTTTAGCAGCAATCAGCCCCAGCATTTT. This gives the protein CASSLGEGFSSNQPQHF. This rearrangement joins TRBV5-1 to TRBJ1-5; D uncertain. CDR3 size: 17 residues. Germline loops: CDR1 SGHRS, CDR2 YFSETQ. Deletions cut 0 bases from V and 1 base from J, with 14 bases between.

This chain joins TRBV28 and TRBJ2-5; D is perhaps TRBD1 (6 bases). V was clipped by 5 bases and J by 3 bases, with 19 bases between them. There are 16 residues in the CDR3. Per the germline V gene, CDR1 is MDHEN and CDR2 is SYDVKM. The CDR3, as DNA: TGTGCCAGCAGTCTACCGGACAGCGGTTCTAAAGAGACCCAGTACTTC. Translation gives CASSLPDSGSKETQYF.

The chain joins TRBV7-8 to TRBJ2-7; D is possibly TRBD1 (6 bases). Germline CDR1 is SGHVS and CDR2 is FQNEAQ. This CDR3 is built from 12 residues. V dropped 5 bases and J dropped 6 bases, with 11 bases sitting between them. The CDR3 is CASSKTGIEQYF. The CDR3 DNA follows: TGTGCCAGCAGCAAAACAGGGATCGAGCAGTACTTC.

The J gene is TRBJ2-4, the V gene TRBV6-1, with 7 bases fitting TRBD1. The CDR3 runs to 14 residues. Trimming at V came to 4 bases and at J to 8 bases, leaving 8 bases not matched to a gene. Germline values: CDR1 MNHNS, CDR2 SASEGT. CDR3 DNA sequence: TGTGCCAGCAGTGTTGGACAGGAGATTGACATTCAGTACTTC. Translating it yields CASSVGQEIDIQYF.